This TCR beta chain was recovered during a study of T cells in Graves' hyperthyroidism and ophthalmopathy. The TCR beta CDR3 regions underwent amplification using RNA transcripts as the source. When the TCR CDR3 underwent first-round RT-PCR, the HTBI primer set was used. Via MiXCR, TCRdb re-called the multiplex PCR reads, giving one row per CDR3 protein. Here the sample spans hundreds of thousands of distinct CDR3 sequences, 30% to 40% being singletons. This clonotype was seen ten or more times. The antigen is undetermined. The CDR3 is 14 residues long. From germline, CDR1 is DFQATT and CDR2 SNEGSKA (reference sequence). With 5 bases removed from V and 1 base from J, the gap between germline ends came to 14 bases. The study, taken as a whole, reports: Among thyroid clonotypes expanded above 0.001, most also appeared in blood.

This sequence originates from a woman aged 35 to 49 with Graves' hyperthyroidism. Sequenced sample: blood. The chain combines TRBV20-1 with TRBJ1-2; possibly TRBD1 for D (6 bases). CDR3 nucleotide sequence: TGCAGTGCTGCTTCAGGGGCAGTTAACTATGGCTACACCTTC. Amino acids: CSAASGAVNYGYTF.